The clone carrying this TCR beta chain showed up just a few times. Its antigen is currently unknown. With 2 bases removed from V and 7 bases from J, the gap between germline ends came to 18 bases. Germline values: CDR1 SGHRS, CDR2 YFSETQ. The CDR3 runs 15 residues. This sample was included in a study of OX40 agonist ivuxolimab in advanced cancers. Study background: Ivuxolimab, which patients received intravenously every 2 weeks, was dosed at 0.01 to 10 mg/kg. Study observations and caveats: Patients who responded partially at 0.1-3.0 mg/kg showed clonal expansion ranking among the lowest.

Generated by immunoSEQ multiplex PCR, the TCRdb table keeps only in-frame clones and is missing some. The sample records 73,000 or so clones, 70% to 90% being singletons. V is TRBV5-1 and J is TRBJ1-1; D is uncertain. The TCR originated in an adult with an advanced solid tumor such as melanoma, head and neck, liver or kidney cancer. Source: CD4+ or CD8+ T cells sorted from blood, taken in a trial of the OX40 agonist ivuxolimab. CDR3 coding DNA: TGCGCCAGCAGCTTTCTGGGGTTCGAGACGGGTGAAGCTTTCTTT. This translates into CASSFLGFETGEAFF. Full variable domain (rest looked up from reference TRBV5-1 and TRBJ1-1): KAGVTQTPRYLIKTRGQQVTLSCSPISGHRSVSWYQQTPGQGLQFLFEYFSETQRNKGNFPGRFSGRQFSNSRSEMNVSTLELGDSALYLCASSFLGFETGEAFFGQGTRLTVV.